The clone carrying this TCR beta chain was observed a handful of times. The data originate from a study of HIV-infected patients and healthy controls. Each CDR3 protein gets one entry after TCRdb re-called the 5' RACE reads with MiXCR. Among approximately 67,000 distinct CDR3 sequences listed, roughly a sixth were seen once. The CDR3 runs 8 residues. Germline-derived CDR1 and CDR2 are SGHRS and YFSETQ. The V end was cut by 4 bases, the J end by 14 bases, with 4 bases between. Input material: CD4+ T cells from blood. The sequence came from a human donor in good health. The chain has TRBV5-1 and TRBJ2-4; D not resolved. Written as DNA, the CDR3 is TGCGCCAGCAGCCAGAAGTACTTC. It specifies CASSQKYF.